The 2 T cell receptor beta chains below were found in one sample sequenced in a study of CD8+CD57+ T cells in acquired aplastic anemia. The template for TCR beta VDJ and CDR3 sequence profiling was genomic DNA. Using its own MiXCR run on the reads, TCRdb lists one record per CDR3 protein. The sample has around 160,000 distinct CDR3 sequences, 45% to 55% seen once. Previously, flow cytometry had revealed CD8+CD57+ cell expansion in the patients chosen for sequencing. Sequencing was done on a sample of sorted CD4+, CD8+, or CD8+CD57+ T cells (not recorded which) from PBMCs. The source is a human donor with aplastic anemia.

This clonotype was seen ten or more times. The V and J genes are TRBV29-1 and TRBJ1-1; D gene uncertain. There are 12 residues in the CDR3. Germline CDR1 is SQVTM and CDR2 is ANQGSEA. Trimming took 3 bases from V and 5 from J, leaving 10 bases between them. CDR3 amino acids: CSVDVSNTEAFF. The CDR3 nucleotides are TGCAGCGTTGACGTATCGAATACTGAAGCTTTCTTT.

This clonotype was detected only a few times. The rearrangement uses TRBV12-3 or TRBV12-4 and TRBJ1-2; 8 bases are a match to TRBD1. The CDR3 has 15 amino acids. V shed 5 bases and J 4 bases; nucleotides not matched to a gene: 9. The CDR3 coding sequence is TGTGCCAGCAGTCTACCAGGGGGCGAACTCTATGGCTACACCTTC. This encodes CASSLPGGELYGYTF.